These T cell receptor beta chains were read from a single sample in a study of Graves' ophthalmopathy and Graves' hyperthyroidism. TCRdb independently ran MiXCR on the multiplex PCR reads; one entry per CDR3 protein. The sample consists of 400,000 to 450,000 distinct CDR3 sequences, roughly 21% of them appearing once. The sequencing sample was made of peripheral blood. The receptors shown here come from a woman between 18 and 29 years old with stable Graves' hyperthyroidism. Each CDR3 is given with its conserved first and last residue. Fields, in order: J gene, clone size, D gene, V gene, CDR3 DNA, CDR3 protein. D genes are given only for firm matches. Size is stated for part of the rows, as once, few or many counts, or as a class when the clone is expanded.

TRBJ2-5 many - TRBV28 TGTGCCAGCAGTTTAGACCCCATGGGAGAGACCCAGTACTTC CASSLDPMGETQYF
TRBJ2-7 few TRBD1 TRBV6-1 TGTGCCAGCAAAGAGGACAGGGGAGTCTACGAGCAGTACTTC CASKEDRGVYEQYF
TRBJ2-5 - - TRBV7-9 TGTGCCAGCAGCAAGAGGGAGGAGACCCAGTACTTC CASSKREETQYF
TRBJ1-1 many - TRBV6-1 TGTGCCAGCAGTCATAACCAGGAGACTGAAGCTTTCTTT CASSHNQETEAFF
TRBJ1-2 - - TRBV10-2 TGCGCCAGCAGTGAATGGCAGGGGATAAGAGGCTATGGCTACACCTTC CASSEWQGIRGYGYTF
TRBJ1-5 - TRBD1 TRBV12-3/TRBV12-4 TGTGCCAGCAGTCCACCGGGACAGGGGTATAGCAATCAGCCCCAGCATTTT CASSPPGQGYSNQPQHF
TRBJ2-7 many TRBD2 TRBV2 TGTGCCAGCAGGCTGGGACTAGCGGTGGGGTACGAGCAGTACTTC CASRLGLAVGYEQYF
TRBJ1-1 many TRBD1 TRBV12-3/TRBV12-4 TGTGCCAGCAGTTCCCGACAGGGGGCCACTGAAGCTTTCTTT CASSSRQGATEAFF
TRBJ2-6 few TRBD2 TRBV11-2 TGTGCCAGCAGCTCCCAGGGACTAGCGGGGGCCTCTGGGGCCAACGTCCTGACTTTC CASSSQGLAGASGANVLTF
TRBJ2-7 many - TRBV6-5 TGTGCCAGCAGTTACCAGTCCGAAAAGGGCTCCTACGAGCAGTACTTC CASSYQSEKGSYEQYF
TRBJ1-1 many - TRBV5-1 TGCGCCAGCAGCTTGGCCCGGGGGGCTAACACTGAAGCTTTCTTT CASSLARGANTEAFF
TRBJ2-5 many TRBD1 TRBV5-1 TGCGCCAGCAGCTTGTTCGGGCAGGGGGCTGAGACCCAGTACTTC CASSLFGQGAETQYF
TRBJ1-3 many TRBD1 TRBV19 TGTGCCAGCGATACTGGAGGGGGCGCTTCTGGAAACACCATATATTTT CASDTGGGASGNTIYF
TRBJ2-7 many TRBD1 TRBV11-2 TGTGTCAGCAGCTCTCGACAGGGGGCCTCCTACGAGCAGTACTTC CVSSSRQGASYEQYF
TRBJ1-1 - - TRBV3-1 TGTGCCAGCAGCCAAACAGGGTTTTATAACACTGAAGCTTGCTTT CASSQTGFYNTEACF
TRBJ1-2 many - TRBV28 TGTGCCAGCACATTGCCGGGTGTGAGGTATGGCTACACCTTC CASTLPGVRYGYTF
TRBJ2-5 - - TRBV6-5 TGTGCCAGCAGTTTAGGGCGGGGTGCGGAGACCCAGTACTTC CASSLGRGAETQYF
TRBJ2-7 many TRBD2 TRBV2 TGTGCCAGCACCCCCACTAGCGGATCCTACGAGCAGTACTTC CASTPTSGSYEQYF
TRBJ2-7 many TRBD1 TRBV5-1 TGCGCCAGCTGGGACAGGGGATACTACGAGCAGTACTTC CASWDRGYYEQYF